Listed here are 12 T cell receptor beta chains from one sample, sequenced in a study of T-cell reconstitution after alpha-beta-depleted transplantation in children. Unique molecular identifiers were incorporated during preparation of the TCRbeta library. TCRdb reprocessed the PCR reads with MiXCR, giving one entry per CDR3 protein. The sample has around 580,000 distinct CDR3 sequences, 23% seen once. The specimen was PBMCs, mostly from graft donor cells, collected 360 days after TCRalphabeta/CD19-depleted stem cell transplant. Every receptor here comes from a boy in the first two years of life who had a stem cell transplant for acute myeloid leukemia, so the T cells may come from the graft donor.

This chain joins TRBV6-5 and TRBJ1-1; D ambiguous. The CDR3 spans 15 residues. Germline loops: CDR1 MNHEY, CDR2 SVGAGI. Trimming cost V 0 bases and J 1 base, with 9 bases left between them. The CDR3 spells CASSYSTRGNTEAFF. The CDR3 coding sequence is TGTGCCAGCAGTTACTCGACACGCGGGAACACTGAAGCTTTCTTT.

CDR3 sequence reads: CASSWDAPSGEQYF. The CDR3 DNA sequence: TGTGCCAGCTCCTGGGACGCCCCGTCGGGCGAGCAGTACTTC. The gene calls are TRBV18 and TRBJ2-7; D is possibly TRBD1 or TRBD2 (5 bases each). V lost 6 bases to trimming and J lost 6 bases, with 18 bases between them. Looked up from germline, CDR1 is KGHSH and CDR2 is LQKENI. This CDR3 is 14 amino acids long.

There are a few counts of this clonotype. The chain carries TRBV6-1 and TRBJ2-2; 8 nucleotides align to TRBD1. The CDR3 runs to 14 residues. The V gene end was trimmed by 11 bases and the J gene end by 4 bases; junction bases not matched to a gene: 9. CDR1 is MNHNS and CDR2 is SASEGT in the germline V gene. CDR3 residues: CAAKGTGGTGELFF. The CDR3 DNA follows: TGTGCCGCTAAGGGTACAGGGGGCACCGGGGAGCTGTTTTTT.

The rearrangement links TRBV6-1 to TRBJ2-1, with TRBD1 matching over 7 bases. Per the germline V gene, CDR1 is MNHNS and CDR2 is SASEGT. The length of the CDR3 is 15 residues. V lost 0 bases and J lost 4; bases outside the gene matches: 3. CDR3 DNA: TGTGCCAGCAGTGAAGCGAGGGACAGATACAATGAGCAGTTCTTC. The encoded protein is CASSEARDRYNEQFF.

In its sample, this clonotype was seen a few times. A read error may be the cause here, since a much bigger clone is one base away. The chain has TRBV13 and TRBJ2-7; TRBD1 matches at 7 bases. Germline V gene sequence: CDR1 PRHDT, CDR2 FYEKMQ (reference sequence). CDR3 size: 14 residues. The junction had 4 bases not matched to a gene; V was cut back by 4 bases and J by 1 base. Here the CDR3 DNA reads TGTGCCAGCAGCTCGGGACAGCCATCCTACGAGCAGTACTTC. It encodes CASSSGQPSYEQYF.

The chain links TRBV20-1 to TRBJ2-5; D is unresolved. This CDR3 contains 15 residues. Germline CDR1 DFQATT, CDR2 SNEGSKA (reference sequence). V shed 5 bases and J shed 4 bases, with 20 bases lying between them. CDR3 nucleotides: TGCAGTGCTCCGGCCCATACTCCCCGAGGAGAGACCCAGTACTTC. The encoded protein is CSAPAHTPRGETQYF.

This clonotype was observed a handful of times. The V gene is TRBV6-5, the J gene TRBJ2-3; unclear D gene. Germline V gene data show CDR1 as MNHEY and CDR2 as SVGAGI. V was clipped by 2 bases and J by 0 bases, with 9 bases between them. The CDR3 length is 15 residues. In DNA form, the CDR3 reads TGTGCCAGCAGTTACCCGGGTCCTAGCACAGATACGCAGTATTTT. Translation: CASSYPGPSTDTQYF.

This clonotype was seen at least ten times. V and J are TRBV29-1 and TRBJ2-5; D gene ambiguous. The CDR3 length is 13 residues. V was trimmed by 3 bases and J by 7 bases, leaving 15 bases between them. Germline assignment: CDR1 SQVTM and CDR2 ANQGSEA. For the CDR3, the DNA is TGCAGCGTTGAGAGCCCCCTACTGAGGACCCAGTACTTC. Its protein is CSVESPLLRTQYF. Full variable domain (rest looked up from reference TRBV29-1 and TRBJ2-5): SAVISQKPSRDICQRGTSLTIQCQVDSQVTMMFWYRQQPGQSLTLIATANQGSEATYESGFVIDKFPISRPNLTFSTLTVSNMSPEDSSIYLCSVESPLLRTQYFGPGTRLLVL.

V usage is TRBV10-3 and J usage is TRBJ2-1, with D possibly matching TRBD1 (6 bases). The CDR3 sequence is 14 residues long. CDR1 and CDR2 (germline): ENHRY, SYGVKD. The germline V and J ends were trimmed by 3 bases and 9 bases, with 15 bases remaining between them. The CDR3 DNA sequence: TGTGCCATCAGTGAAGCCCCGCAGGGGAGTGAGCAGTTCTTC. This encodes CAISEAPQGSEQFF.

Concerning this clonotype itself: A single base separates this from a much larger clone, so it may be a read error. The genes are TRBV12-3 or TRBV12-4 and TRBJ2-3; 8 bases align to TRBD1. V lost 7 bases to trimming and J lost 0 bases; unmatched junction nucleotides: 15. The CDR3 runs to 18 residues. In DNA form, the CDR3 reads TGTGCCAGCACCTCGGGGTTCGGACAGGGAACTAGCACAGATACGCAGTATTTT. Encoded protein: CASTSGFGQGTSTDTQYF.

The chain uses TRBV15 and TRBJ2-2; the D call may be TRBD1 or TRBD2 (5 bases each). V gave up 0 bases and J gave up 4 bases, with 18 bases separating them. Looked up from germline, CDR1 is LNHNV and CDR2 is YYDKDF (reference sequence). This CDR3 is built from 18 residues. CDR3 sequence reads: CATSRDGRGGPGTGELFF. The CDR3 DNA is TGTGCCACCAGCAGAGATGGAAGGGGCGGGCCCGGCACCGGGGAGCTGTTTTTT.

This clonotype was observed a handful of times. This chain joins TRBV7-3 and TRBJ2-3; 13 nucleotides match TRBD2. Losses at the gene ends were 5 bases for V and 4 bases for J; bases not matched to a gene: 9. This CDR3 is 17 amino acids long. Germline lookup yields CDR1 SGHTA and CDR2 FQGTGA. The CDR3 loop is CASSATRLAGGPDTQYF. The CDR3 nucleotides are TGTGCCAGCAGCGCGACACGACTAGCGGGGGGCCCAGATACGCAGTATTTT.